These 20 T cell receptor beta chains came from one sample sequenced in a study of OX40 agonist ivuxolimab in advanced cancers. Sequencing used immunoSEQ multiplex PCR; TCRdb keeps in-frame clones, though not all of them. The sample comprises just over 95,000 clones, 70% to 85% of which are singletons, and 3.5% to 4.5% rests with the top ten. Sequencing was performed on CD4+ or CD8+ T cells sorted from blood, taken in a trial of the OX40 agonist ivuxolimab. These receptors were collected from an adult with an advanced solid tumor such as melanoma, head and neck, liver or kidney cancer.

The V and J genes are TRBV19 and TRBJ2-2; D remains unclear. CDR3 length equals 13 residues. Deletions cut 9 bases from V and 5 bases from J, with 13 bases between. Looked up from germline, CDR1 is LNHDA and CDR2 is SQIVND (reference sequence). The CDR3 DNA sequence: TGTGCCAGCACTATAAGGGTTACCGGGGAGCTGTTTTTT. Its translation is CASTIRVTGELFF.

The chain uses TRBV15 and TRBJ2-1; D is unclear. This CDR3 contains 15 residues. Trimming left V 3 bases short and J 6 bases short, with 15 bases between. Germline V CDR1 and CDR2: LNHNV, YYDKDF (reference sequence). Here the CDR3 DNA reads TGTGCCACCAGCAGTAGCATTGGGGATCCCAATGAGCAGTTCTTC. This codes for CATSSSIGDPNEQFF. Based on the CDR3 plus reference TRBV15 and TRBJ2-1, the full variable domain is DAMVIQNPRYQVTQFGKPVTLSCSQTLNHNVMYWYQQKSSQAPKLLFHYYDKDFNNEADTPDNFQSRRPNTSFCFLDIRSPGLGDTAMYLCATSSSIGDPNEQFFGPGTRLTVL.

This chain uses TRBV10-1 with TRBJ2-1; 8 bases map to TRBD1. Per the germline V gene, CDR1 is WNHNN and CDR2 is SYGVQD (reference sequence). The length of the CDR3 is 15 residues. After removal of 4 bases from V and 4 bases from J, the junction contained 6 bases not matched to a gene. The CDR3 sequence is CASSARTGRYNEQFF. The CDR3 DNA sequence: TGCGCCAGCAGTGCCCGGACAGGGCGGTACAATGAGCAGTTCTTC.

This chain joins TRBV28 and TRBJ1-2; D gene unclear. Trimming removed 1 base from V and 5 bases from J, with 23 bases in between. The CDR3 consists of 18 residues. Germline CDR1 is MDHEN and CDR2 is SYDVKM. CDR3 residues: CASSLYGRAWTHSYGYTF. DNA of the CDR3: TGTGCCAGCAGTTTATATGGGAGGGCCTGGACTCACTCTTATGGCTACACCTTC.

V is TRBV18 and J is TRBJ2-1, with D perhaps TRBD2 (6 bases). V shed 3 bases and J shed 4 bases, with 16 bases lying between them. The CDR3 consists of 16 residues. The germline gives CDR1 KGHSH, CDR2 LQKENI. Here the CDR3 reads CASSPADRGGYNEQFF. In DNA form, the CDR3 reads TGTGCCAGCTCACCCGCGGACCGAGGAGGGTACAATGAGCAGTTCTTC.

Notes on this clone: Other nucleotide sequences in the sample specify the same CDR3. The chain couples TRBV7-6 to TRBJ2-3; possibly TRBD2 for D (5 bases). CDR1 and CDR2 (germline): SGHVS, FNYEAQ. CDR3 length: 14 amino acids. Trimming left V 1 base short and J 1 base short, with 6 bases between. The chain's CDR3 is CASSLVGGTDTQYF. Here the CDR3 DNA reads TGTGCCAGCAGCTTAGTGGGAGGCACAGATACGCAGTATTTT.

This chain joins TRBV6-5 and TRBJ2-2; TRBD1 is a possible D gene (6 bases). Germline V gene lookup returns CDR1 MNHEY and CDR2 SVGAGI. CDR3 length equals 14 residues. V lost 10 bases and J 4 bases, leaving 16 bases between the germline ends. The CDR3 region is CATRQVPFTGELFF. For the CDR3, the DNA is TGTGCCACCCGACAGGTTCCGTTCACCGGGGAGCTGTTTTTT.

In this sample, this clone turned up once. J is TRBJ2-1 and V is TRBV19; TRBD1 matches 8 bases. From germline, CDR1 is LNHDA and CDR2 SQIVND (reference sequence). V lost 3 bases to trimming and J lost 2 bases; unmatched junction nucleotides: 6. There are 16 residues in the CDR3. The CDR3 region has the DNA TGTGCCAGTAGTATCGGACAGGGAGTAGCCTACAATGAGCAGTTCTTC. Residues: CASSIGQGVAYNEQFF.

This chain joins TRBV7-3 and TRBJ2-5; TRBD2 matches at 9 bases. The CDR3 spans 16 residues. J gave up 5 bases and V 6 bases, and 13 bases lay outside the gene matches. Germline values: CDR1 SGHTA, CDR2 FQGTGA. DNA of the CDR3: TGTGCCAGCAGGCCCTTAGAAGGGCGGGAGGGGGAGACCCAGTACTTC. This encodes CASRPLEGREGETQYF.

V gene TRBV6-5 combines with J gene TRBJ2-2; unclear D gene. V gave up 4 bases and J gave up 3 bases, with 12 bases separating them. CDR1 is MNHEY and CDR2 is SVGAGI in the germline V gene. The length of the CDR3 is 15 residues. The CDR3 loop reads CASSSPSGDTGELFF. The CDR3 DNA reads as TGTGCCAGCAGTTCCCCCAGTGGGGACACCGGGGAGCTGTTTTTT.

The V and J genes are TRBV28 and TRBJ2-5; the match to TRBD1 covers 10 bases. V shed 6 bases, J shed 5 bases, and the junction held 9 bases outside the gene matches. Per the germline V gene, CDR1 is MDHEN and CDR2 is SYDVKM. This CDR3 is 15 amino acids long. CDR3 protein: CASSEPGQGRETQYF. In nucleotides, the CDR3 is TGTGCCAGCAGCGAGCCGGGACAGGGGAGGGAGACCCAGTACTTC.

For the CDR3, the DNA is TGTGCCAGCTCACCCAACAGAGTCGACGAGCAGTACTTC. Protein product: CASSPNRVDEQYF. V is TRBV18 and J is TRBJ2-7; D remains ambiguous. There are 13 residues in the CDR3. Germline CDR1 and CDR2: KGHSH and LQKENI. Trimming left V 3 bases short and J 5 bases short, with 11 bases between.

As concerns this clone: Other DNA sequences in this specimen translate into the identical CDR3. This sequence joins TRBV5-6 and TRBJ2-1; D possibly corresponds to TRBD1 (6 bases). The CDR3 is 17 residues long. V shed 1 base and J shed 4 bases, with 18 bases lying between them. CDR1 and CDR2 from the germline V gene are SGHDT and YYEEEE. The chain's CDR3 is CASSLRTASALYNEQFF. The CDR3 region has the DNA TGTGCCAGCAGCTTGCGGACAGCCAGCGCCCTATACAATGAGCAGTTCTTC.

In this sample, this clone turned up once. The rearrangement joins TRBV6-5 to TRBJ2-7, with D hard to call. Trimming stripped 0 bases from V and 1 base from J, with 13 bases between. CDR3 size: 16 residues. In germline, CDR1 is MNHEY, CDR2 SVGAGI. In DNA form, the CDR3 reads TGTGCCAGCAGTTACTCGAATCCGCTCGTTTCCTACGAGCAGTACTTC. It specifies CASSYSNPLVSYEQYF.

This clone was counted once. V gene TRBV19 combines with J gene TRBJ2-5; no clear D gene. Trimming cost V 6 bases and J 2 bases, with 7 bases left between them. The length of the CDR3 is 12 residues. Per germline, CDR1 LNHDA and CDR2 SQIVND (reference sequence). CDR3 sequence: CASSPSQETQYF. CDR3 DNA sequence: TGTGCCAGTAGCCCGTCACAAGAGACCCAGTACTTC.

V is TRBV9 and J is TRBJ2-1; no clear D. This CDR3 has 8 amino acids. The germline V and J ends were trimmed by 4 bases and 15 bases, with 5 bases remaining between them. From germline, CDR1 is SGDLS and CDR2 YYNGEE. CDR3 amino acids: CASSPGFF. As DNA, the CDR3 is TGTGCCAGCAGCCCGGGGTTCTTC.

V is TRBV2 and J is TRBJ1-4; TRBD1 is a possible D gene (5 bases). Germline CDR1 reads SNHLY; CDR2 reads FYNNEI. CDR3 length: 14 residues. V gave up 7 bases and J gave up 10 bases, with 19 bases separating them. The CDR3 nucleotides read TGTGCCAGCACTCGGGGCGCCGGTGGTGGAAAACTGTTTTTT. It is translated as CASTRGAGGGKLFF.

This chain joins TRBV5-1 and TRBJ2-7, with D possibly TRBD1 on 5 matching bases. V lost 0 bases and J lost 3, with 10 bases in between. CDR3 size: 14 residues. Germline V gives CDR1 SGHRS, CDR2 YFSETQ. CDR3 coding DNA: TGCGCCAGCAGCTTGGGGACAAGAGGCTACGAGCAGTACTTC. It is translated as CASSLGTRGYEQYF.

This chain links TRBV19 with TRBJ2-3; no definite D call. V lost 3 bases to trimming and J lost 2 bases, with 12 bases between them. The V gene's germline CDR1 is LNHDA and CDR2 SQIVND (reference sequence). The CDR3 has 15 amino acids. The CDR3 spells CASSIDSKNTDTQYF. CDR3 DNA: TGTGCCAGTAGTATCGACTCAAAGAACACAGATACGCAGTATTTT.

The genes are TRBV11-3 and TRBJ2-1; D is possibly TRBD1 or TRBD2 (5 bases each). The CDR3 totals 15 residues. The germline V gene encodes CDR1 SGHNT and CDR2 YENEEA. The V and J ends lost 4 bases and 4 bases respectively, with 14 bases between them. This CDR3 reads CASSSRLGEYNEQFF. In DNA, the CDR3 is TGTGCCAGCAGCTCCCGGTTGGGGGAATACAATGAGCAGTTCTTC.